The 27 T cell receptor beta chains listed next were all sequenced from one sample in a study of T-cell memory formation after mild COVID-19. TCRdb used MiXCR to reprocess the 5' RACE reads, holding one entry per CDR3 protein. The sample shows more than 450,000 distinct CDR3 sequences, 15% to 20% of them seen only once. Sequenced sample: PBMCs or a T cell subset sorted from them (not recorded which). These receptor sequences come from an adult woman who had mild COVID-19 (a few samples of this study predate the infection). Cell type and time point are not known.

The chain carries TRBV25-1 and TRBJ2-6; D is unresolved. The V gene's germline CDR1 is MGHDK and CDR2 SYGVNS. The V end was cut by 6 bases, the J end by 0 bases, with 15 bases between. CDR3 size: 17 residues. DNA of the CDR3: TGTGCCAGCAGATCCCCGGATGCTAACTCTGGGGCCAACGTCCTGACTTTC. Translating it yields CASRSPDANSGANVLTF.

This sequence joins TRBV14 and TRBJ2-7, with D tentatively TRBD1 (6 bases). There are 15 residues in the CDR3. CDR1 is SGHDN and CDR2 is FVKESK in the germline V gene. Trimming removed 1 base at V and 2 bases at J, with 12 bases between. This chain's CDR3 is CASSQAGHAPYEQYF. In DNA form, the CDR3 reads TGTGCCAGCAGCCAAGCGGGACACGCGCCCTACGAGCAGTACTTC.

This clonotype was seen once. This chain links TRBV2 with TRBJ1-1, with 8 bases matching TRBD1. The CDR3 has 14 amino acids. V lost 5 bases and J lost 4; bases outside the gene matches: 6. The V gene's germline CDR1 is SNHLY and CDR2 FYNNEI. The CDR3, as DNA: TGTGCCAGCAGTCGCAGGGGGCAGCGCACTGAAGCTTTCTTT. This gives the protein CASSRRGQRTEAFF. The variable domain in full, completed from reference TRBV2 and TRBJ1-1, reads EPEVTQTPSHQVTQMGQEVILRCVPISNHLYFYWYRQILGQKVEFLVSFYNNEISEKSEIFDDQFSVERPDGSNFTLKIRSTKLEDSAMYFCASSRRGQRTEAFFGQGTRLTVV.

The CDR3 DNA is TGTGCCACCAGTTATAAGGACGGTCTTGAAGCTTTCTTT. Encoded protein: CATSYKDGLEAFF. The gene calls are TRBV24-1 and TRBJ1-1; D gene unclear. The germline CDR1 and CDR2 sequences are KGHDR and SFDVKD. V dropped 6 bases and J dropped 7 bases, with 14 bases sitting between them. The CDR3 is made up of 13 amino acids.

This clonotype has just a few counts. The chain links TRBV4-2 to TRBJ2-7; tentative D call: TRBD1 (5 bases). The CDR3 sequence is 16 residues long. Trimming shortened V by 0 bases and J by 0 bases, and 12 bases separated the two germline ends. Germline CDR1 and CDR2: LGHNA and YNFKEQ. The DNA of the CDR3 is TGTGCCAGCAGCCAAGAGCGGACAAGAAGCTCCTACGAGCAGTACTTC. Its translation: CASSQERTRSSYEQYF.

V and J are TRBV7-2 and TRBJ2-5; D is possibly TRBD1 (5 bases). Per germline, CDR1 SGHTA and CDR2 FQGNSA. Trimming pared 5 bases from V and 1 base from J, leaving 14 bases between. This CDR3 contains 15 residues. The CDR3 nucleotides read TGTGCCAGCAGCCAAAGGGGATATGGCCAAGAGACCCAGTACTTC. This translates into CASSQRGYGQETQYF.

This sequence joins TRBV7-9 and TRBJ2-7; D is uncertain. From germline, CDR1 is SEHNR and CDR2 FQNEAQ (reference sequence). The length of the CDR3 is 14 residues. Trimming pared 0 bases from V and 3 bases from J, leaving 9 bases between. CDR3 residues: CASSLAEANYEQYF. The CDR3, as DNA: TGTGCCAGCAGCTTAGCTGAAGCCAACTACGAGCAGTACTTC.

The V call is TRBV18, the J call TRBJ1-1, with TRBD1 identical over 8 bases. The V and J ends lost 4 bases and 3 bases, in that order; junction bases with no gene match: 4. There are 14 residues in the CDR3. The germline CDR1 and CDR2 sequences are KGHSH and LQKENI. CDR3 bases: TGTGCCAGCTCACACTCAGGGGGCCACACTGAAGCTTTCTTT. It encodes CASSHSGGHTEAFF. Full variable domain (outside the CDR3, taken from reference TRBV18 and TRBJ1-1): NAGVMQNPRHLVRRRGQEARLRCSPMKGHSHVYWYRQLPEEGLKFMVYLQKENIIDESGMPKERFSAEFPKEGPSILRIQQVVRGDSAAYFCASSHSGGHTEAFFGQGTRLTVV.

This chain joins TRBV4-3 and TRBJ2-3; TRBD2 matches at 12 bases. The V segment lost 3 bases and the J segment 5 bases; nucleotides outside the gene matches: 15. Germline V CDR1 and CDR2: LGHNA, YSLEER. The CDR3 spans 19 residues. The DNA of the CDR3 is TGCGCCAGCAGCCACCTCAGCTCGCTAGCGGGAGGGCGGGAAGATACGCAGTATTTT. This translates into CASSHLSSLAGGREDTQYF.

This chain uses TRBV24-1 with TRBJ2-2; 9 nucleotides agree with TRBD1. Germline V lookup: CDR1 KGHDR, CDR2 SFDVKD. CDR3 length: 16 amino acids. After removal of 3 bases from V and 5 bases from J, the junction contained 6 bases not matched to a gene. The CDR3 spells CATSDAGTGSTGELFF. In nucleotides, the CDR3 is TGTGCCACCAGTGATGCAGGGACAGGGTCTACCGGGGAGCTGTTTTTT.

The gene calls are TRBV9 and TRBJ2-3; TRBD1 aligns across 7 bases. Germline loops: CDR1 SGDLS, CDR2 YYNGEE. This CDR3 is built from 15 residues. V was pared by 2 bases and J by 1 base, with 4 bases of the junction left unmatched. This CDR3 is CASSVGTAGTDTQYF. CDR3 DNA sequence: TGTGCCAGCAGCGTGGGGACAGCGGGCACAGATACGCAGTATTTT. Supplemented by reference TRBV9 and TRBJ2-3, the full variable domain reads DSGVTQTPKHLITATGQRVTLRCSPRSGDLSVYWYQQSLDQGLQFLIQYYNGEERAKGNILERFSAQQFPDLHSELNLSSLELGDSALYFCASSVGTAGTDTQYFGPGTRLTVL.

This clonotype has only a few counts. The rearrangement uses TRBV6-5 and TRBJ2-2, with 10 nucleotides matching TRBD2. The CDR3 is 15 residues long. V was pared by 4 bases and J by 6 bases, with 5 bases of the junction left unmatched. Germline-derived CDR1 and CDR2 are MNHEY and SVGAGI. This CDR3 reads CASSSSSGSSGELFF. As DNA, the CDR3 is TGTGCCAGCAGTTCCTCTAGCGGGAGTTCCGGGGAGCTGTTTTTT.

This clonotype was detected many times. V usage is TRBV19 and J usage is TRBJ2-5; D not certain. CDR1 is LNHDA, CDR2 SQIVND, per germline (reference sequence). With 3 bases removed from V and 4 bases from J, the gap between germline ends came to 9 bases. There are 13 residues in the CDR3. Here the CDR3 reads CASSIKRGETQYF. In nucleotides, the CDR3 is TGTGCCAGTAGTATCAAGCGTGGAGAGACCCAGTACTTC.

This clonotype appeared many times. This chain joins TRBV20-1 and TRBJ1-1, with 9 bases identical to TRBD1. V lost 3 bases and J lost 3; bases outside the gene matches: 2. In germline, CDR1 is DFQATT, CDR2 SNEGSKA (reference sequence). CDR3 size: 13 residues. This CDR3 is CSARDRGHTEAFF. The CDR3, as DNA: TGCAGTGCTAGGGACAGGGGCCACACTGAAGCTTTCTTT.

This chain links TRBV6-2 or TRBV6-3 with TRBJ2-3; D may correspond to TRBD1 or TRBD2 (5 bases each). V was shortened by 2 bases and J by 2 bases, with 14 bases between the two germline ends. Germline lookup yields CDR1 MNHEY and CDR2 SVGEGT. The length of the CDR3 is 16 residues. CDR3 sequence: CASSYRLGVTTDTQYF. CDR3 nucleotide sequence: TGTGCCAGCAGTTACCGGCTGGGGGTGACCACAGATACGCAGTATTTT.

This clonotype was seen a few times. The chain links TRBV27 to TRBJ2-2; perhaps TRBD2 as D (6 bases). Looked up from germline, CDR1 is MNHEY and CDR2 is SMNVEV (reference sequence). The CDR3 consists of 16 residues. V was cut by 5 bases and J by 2 bases, with 15 bases left in between. CDR3 sequence reads: CASSPRGDGNTGELFF. The DNA of the CDR3 is TGTGCCAGCAGTCCGCGCGGGGATGGCAACACCGGGGAGCTGTTTTTT.

This clonotype was seen a few times. The chain has TRBV5-1 and TRBJ1-1; D ambiguous. Germline V gene data show CDR1 as SGHRS and CDR2 as YFSETQ. The CDR3 runs to 11 residues. Trimming stripped 5 bases from V and 7 bases from J, with 9 bases between. The CDR3 nucleotides are TGCGCCAGCAGGGGAGGTAATGAAGCTTTCTTT. It is translated as CASRGGNEAFF.

In this sample, this clonotype turned up a few times. The chain carries TRBV14 and TRBJ2-1, with D tentatively TRBD2 (6 bases). The CDR3 runs to 14 residues. Germline values: CDR1 SGHDN, CDR2 FVKESK. Trimming took 1 base from V and 7 from J, leaving 11 bases between them. This CDR3 is CASSQVIGGNEQFF. DNA for the CDR3: TGTGCCAGCAGCCAAGTGATTGGAGGGAATGAGCAGTTCTTC.

The chain carries TRBV12-3 or TRBV12-4 and TRBJ2-3, with a possible D match to TRBD1 (5 bases). The CDR3 loop spans 12 amino acids. V was pared by 5 bases and J by 10 bases, with 13 bases between. This chain's CDR3 is CASSPGALAQYF. For the CDR3, the DNA is TGTGCCAGCAGTCCTGGGGCCCTGGCGCAGTATTTT.

About this clonotype: The junction does not match germline at one end; this may be a read error. This chain connects TRBV7-7 to TRBJ2-1, with a possible D match to TRBD2 (6 bases). In germline, CDR1 is SSHAT, CDR2 FNYEAQ (reference sequence). The CDR3 is 13 amino acids. CDR3 in amino acids: CASSRGRMDHRFF. The DNA of the CDR3 is TGTGCTAGCAGCCGTGGGAGGATGGACCATCGGTTCTTC.

This clonotype was seen ten or more times. The J gene is TRBJ1-1, the V gene TRBV7-9; no clear D gene. V was cut by 3 bases and J by 4 bases, with 9 bases left in between. Germline V gives CDR1 SEHNR, CDR2 FQNEAQ (reference sequence). The CDR3 has 13 residues. The CDR3 DNA sequence: TGTGCCAGCAGCTTCAGAGTTAGCACTGAAGCTTTCTTT. Translated: CASSFRVSTEAFF.

This clonotype was found a few times. An end of the junction does not agree with germline; a read error may underlie this. The V and J genes are TRBV7-7 and TRBJ2-3; D uncertain. The CDR3 loop spans 15 amino acids. Germline CDR1 SSHAT, CDR2 FNYEAQ (reference sequence). CDR3: CASSLGPGSTDTQYF. The DNA of the CDR3 is TGTGCTAGCAGCTTAGGGCCCGGAAGCACAGATACGCAGTATTTT.

In the case of this clonotype: The junction departs from the called germline gene at one end, perhaps through a read error. The J gene is TRBJ1-1, the V gene TRBV10-3; possibly TRBD1 for D (5 bases). The CDR3 loop spans 10 amino acids. Per germline, CDR1 ENHRY and CDR2 SYGVKD. The CDR3 here is CAISDRQPLF. CDR3 sequence (DNA): TGTGCCATCAGTGATCGACAGCCCCTATTT.

The chain employs TRBV19 and TRBJ1-5, with 11 bases matching TRBD1. CDR1 is LNHDA and CDR2 is SQIVND in the germline V gene (reference sequence). After removal of 7 bases from V and 5 bases from J, the junction contained 7 bases not matched to a gene. The CDR3 runs to 15 residues. CDR3 coding DNA: TGTGCCAGTACTTACCTGGGACAGGGGGATCAGCCCCAGCATTTT. Translating gives CASTYLGQGDQPQHF. Filled out from reference TRBV19 and TRBJ1-5, the complete variable domain reads DGGITQSPKYLFRKEGQNVTLSCEQNLNHDAMYWYRQDPGQGLRLIYYSQIVNDFQKGDIAEGYSVSREKKESFPLTVTSAQKNPTAFYLCASTYLGQGDQPQHFGDGTRLSIL.

This clonotype was seen more than once but under ten times. J is TRBJ1-2 and V is TRBV6-5, with 7 bases identical to TRBD1. Trimming at V came to 0 bases and at J to 11 bases, leaving 15 bases not matched to a gene. CDR1 and CDR2 from the germline V gene are MNHEY and SVGAGI. This CDR3 is 16 amino acids long. CDR3 region: CASSYSRGQPSRGYTF. The DNA of the CDR3 is TGTGCCAGCAGTTACTCGAGGGGACAGCCCTCACGAGGGTACACCTTC.

The chain combines TRBV5-1 with TRBJ1-2, with 9 positions matching TRBD1. The CDR3 contains 15 residues. Germline CDR1 reads SGHRS; CDR2 reads YFSETQ. The V gene end was trimmed by 3 bases and the J gene end by 4 bases; junction bases not matched to a gene: 7. The CDR3 here is CASSWGQGQGYGYTF. In nucleotides, the CDR3 is TGCGCCAGCAGCTGGGGACAGGGCCAGGGCTATGGCTACACCTTC.

This clonotype was counted between two and nine times. This chain uses TRBV24-1 with TRBJ2-2, with a weak D call TRBD1 (6 bases). Germline CDR1 reads KGHDR; CDR2 reads SFDVKD. V lost 4 bases to trimming and J lost 4 bases, with 27 bases between them. This CDR3 spans 20 amino acids. This CDR3 is CATSDLGPVQGKVSTGELFF. CDR3 DNA sequence: TGTGCCACCAGTGACCTGGGACCGGTACAGGGAAAGGTGTCCACCGGGGAGCTGTTTTTT.